The 22 T cell receptor beta chains listed next were all sequenced from one sample in a study of blood T cell repertoires in COVID-19. The assay was immunoSEQ multiplex PCR, and TCRdb's table has in-frame clones only and misses some. This repertoire shows around 440,000 clones, roughly 88% found once; its top ten account for 10% to 15%. Sequenced input: peripheral blood. These receptors all come from a woman aged 50 to 65 with COVID-19, enrolled during active disease.

The CDR3 spells CASESRPAGEADTQYF. The CDR3 DNA reads TGCGCCAGCGAGAGCCGCCCGGCGGGGGAGGCAGATACGCAGTATTTT. V usage is TRBV10-1 and J usage is TRBJ2-3; 7 bases fit TRBD2. The V segment lost 8 bases and the J segment 4 bases; nucleotides outside the gene matches: 15. Germline V lookup: CDR1 WNHNN, CDR2 SYGVQD (reference sequence). The CDR3 is 16 residues long.

V gene TRBV5-1 combines with J gene TRBJ2-7; D is perhaps TRBD1 (6 bases). Germline values: CDR1 SGHRS, CDR2 YFSETQ. V dropped 0 bases and J dropped 4 bases, with 14 bases sitting between them. This CDR3 contains 15 residues. The CDR3 region has the DNA TGCGCCAGCAGCTTGGACTGGACAGACCTGTACGAGCAGTACTTC. This translates into CASSLDWTDLYEQYF.

V is TRBV10-1 and J is TRBJ1-1; TRBD1 aligns across 7 bases. The CDR3 extends over 13 amino acids. Germline loops: CDR1 WNHNN, CDR2 SYGVQD (reference sequence). The V and J ends lost 7 bases and 5 bases, in that order; junction bases with no gene match: 7. The CDR3: CASTMGTATEAFF. CDR3 DNA: TGCGCCAGCACCATGGGGACAGCGACTGAAGCTTTCTTT.

The chain combines TRBV2 with TRBJ2-3, with 7 bases that match TRBD1. The germline V gene has CDR1 SNHLY and CDR2 FYNNEI. The CDR3 extends over 14 amino acids. V shed 6 bases, J shed 6 bases, and the junction held 9 bases outside the gene matches. The CDR3 DNA is TGTGCCAGCAGCAACGCTATCAGGGGGGATACGCAGTATTTT. Protein product: CASSNAIRGDTQYF.

The CDR3 sequence is CSGRQGWGGELFF. CDR3 in DNA: TGCAGCGGGCGACAGGGATGGGGCGGGGAGCTGTTTTTT. V is TRBV29-1 and J is TRBJ2-2, with TRBD1 matching 7 bases. V shed 7 bases, J shed 7 bases, and the junction held 9 bases outside the gene matches. Per the germline V gene, CDR1 is SQVTM and CDR2 is ANQGSEA. The CDR3 has 13 amino acids.

The CDR3 loop is CASSASSYEQYF. DNA of the CDR3: TGTGCCAGCAGTGCCAGCTCCTACGAGCAGTACTTC. The chain is built from TRBV27 and TRBJ2-7; D is ambiguous. The V gene's germline CDR1 is MNHEY and CDR2 SMNVEV (reference sequence). The CDR3 runs 12 residues. Trimming removed 5 bases from V and 0 bases from J, with 5 bases in between.

V gene TRBV5-1 combines with J gene TRBJ2-7; 8 nucleotides agree with TRBD1. The CDR3 is 15 residues long. In germline, CDR1 is SGHRS, CDR2 YFSETQ. V was clipped by 2 bases and J by 2 bases; unmatched bases: 6. CDR3 in amino acids: CASSLRTGPPYEQYF. The DNA for the CDR3 is TGCGCCAGCAGCTTAAGGACAGGGCCCCCCTACGAGCAGTACTTC. Based on the CDR3 plus reference TRBV5-1 and TRBJ2-7, the full variable domain is KAGVTQTPRYLIKTRGQQVTLSCSPISGHRSVSWYQQTPGQGLQFLFEYFSETQRNKGNFPGRFSGRQFSNSRSEMNVSTLELGDSALYLCASSLRTGPPYEQYFGPGTRLTVT.

This chain joins TRBV30 and TRBJ1-3, with D perhaps TRBD1 (6 bases). The CDR3 length is 15 residues. Trimming removed 1 base from V and 4 bases from J, with 14 bases in between. The germline CDR1 and CDR2 sequences are GTSNPN and SVGIG (reference sequence). CDR3 coding DNA: TGTGCCTGGAGTGAGAGATACAGGGCCGGAAACACCATATATTTT. Translated: CAWSERYRAGNTIYF.

V gene TRBV2 combines with J gene TRBJ1-1; tentative D call: TRBD1 (6 bases). CDR1 is SNHLY, CDR2 FYNNEI, per germline. The V end lost 5 bases, the J end lost 5 bases, and 12 bases lay between the germline ends. The CDR3 spans 13 residues. CDR3 sequence: CASSTQGRTEAFF. The CDR3 DNA reads as TGTGCCAGCAGTACACAGGGTCGGACTGAAGCTTTCTTT.

The CDR3 spells CASSLSSGETQYF. CDR3 DNA sequence: TGTGCCAGCAGTTTATCCTCCGGGGAGACCCAGTACTTC. The chain uses TRBV28 and TRBJ2-5; the D is unclear. Deletions cut 1 base from V and 5 bases from J, with 8 bases between. This CDR3 is built from 13 residues. Per germline, CDR1 MDHEN and CDR2 SYDVKM.

The rearrangement links TRBV3-1 (or the pseudogene TRBV3-2) to TRBJ2-1; a possible D gene is TRBD1 (6 bases). The germline V and J ends were trimmed by 1 base and 5 bases, with 9 bases remaining between them. CDR3 length: 14 amino acids. Germline CDR1 reads LGHDT; CDR2 reads YNNKEL (reference sequence). The DNA for the CDR3 is TGTGCCAGCAGCCAAGGGACAGTTAACAATGAGCAGTTCTTC. This gives the protein CASSQGTVNNEQFF.

This clone has only a few counts. The chain combines TRBV4-1 with TRBJ1-2, with D perhaps TRBD1 (5 bases). V was cut by 0 bases and J by 7 bases, with 9 bases left in between. CDR1 is MGHRA, CDR2 YSYEKL, per germline. There are 13 residues in the CDR3. Here the CDR3 reads CASSQDDRGGYTF. The CDR3 DNA sequence: TGCGCCAGCAGCCAAGACGACAGAGGTGGCTACACCTTC.

The chain combines TRBV11-2 with TRBJ2-7, with D possibly being TRBD2 (6 bases). Trimming shortened V by 1 base and J by 2 bases, and 12 bases separated the two germline ends. Germline CDR1 SGHAT, CDR2 FQNNGV. The CDR3 loop spans 15 amino acids. The CDR3 here is CASSLGAGRAYEQYF. The CDR3 DNA is TGTGCCAGCAGCTTAGGGGCGGGAAGGGCCTACGAGCAGTACTTC. Supplemented by reference TRBV11-2 and TRBJ2-7, the full variable domain reads EAGVAQSPRYKIIEKRQSVAFWCNPISGHATLYWYQQILGQGPKLLIQFQNNGVVDDSQLPKDRFSAERLKGVDSTLKIQPAKLEDSAVYLCASSLGAGRAYEQYFGPGTRLTVT.

In this sample, this clone turned up a few times. The chain combines TRBV5-6 with TRBJ2-3; 9 bases agree with TRBD1. The length of the CDR3 is 14 residues. From germline, CDR1 is SGHDT and CDR2 YYEEEE. V was clipped by 3 bases and J by 4 bases; unmatched bases: 3. This CDR3 reads CASSSQGAADTQYF. CDR3 nucleotides: TGTGCCAGCAGCTCACAGGGGGCGGCAGATACGCAGTATTTT.

The gene calls are TRBV6-5 and TRBJ2-7, with 12 bases fitting TRBD2. CDR1 is MNHEY, CDR2 SVGAGI, per germline. V lost 8 bases to trimming and J lost 2 bases; unmatched junction nucleotides: 7. The CDR3 is 15 residues long. CDR3 nucleotide sequence: TGTGCCAGCGGGGGGACTAGCGGGCCGCCCTACGAGCAGTACTTC. Translation: CASGGTSGPPYEQYF.

V is TRBV6-5 and J is TRBJ1-1, with a possible D match to TRBD1 (5 bases). With 5 bases removed from V and 4 bases from J, the gap between germline ends came to 11 bases. This CDR3 is built from 13 residues. Germline V gene data show CDR1 as MNHEY and CDR2 as SVGAGI. CDR3 bases: TGTGCCAGCAGTCCATGGGGGGGCACTGAAGCTTTCTTT. Translating it yields CASSPWGGTEAFF.

This clone was picked up one time. The J gene is TRBJ1-5, the V gene TRBV30; TRBD1 aligns across 9 bases. Germline CDR1 GTSNPN, CDR2 SVGIG (reference sequence). The CDR3 loop spans 14 amino acids. The V segment lost 1 base and the J segment 6 bases; nucleotides outside the gene matches: 4. CDR3 DNA sequence: TGTGCCTGGAGTGGACAGGGGGTCGGTCAGCCCCAGCATTTT. Its translation: CAWSGQGVGQPQHF. The full variable domain, with the rest looked up from reference TRBV30 and TRBJ1-5, is SQTIHQWPATLVQPVGSPLSLECTVEGTSNPNLYWYRQAAGRGLQLLFYSVGIGQISSEVPQNLSASRPQDRQFILSSKKLLLSDSGFYLCAWSGQGVGQPQHFGDGTRLSIL.

V is TRBV7-9 and J is TRBJ2-2; 11 bases align to TRBD2. CDR1 is SEHNR and CDR2 is FQNEAQ in the germline V gene (reference sequence). Trimming at V came to 4 bases and at J to 5 bases, leaving 6 bases not matched to a gene. The CDR3 runs to 16 residues. The CDR3 here is CASSSGTSGITGELFF. In nucleotides, the CDR3 is TGTGCCAGCAGCTCCGGGACTAGCGGAATAACCGGGGAGCTGTTTTTT.

The chain is built from TRBV2 and TRBJ2-3; 7 positions match TRBD2. The CDR3 is made up of 18 amino acids. Trimming took 6 bases from V and 3 from J; bases not matched to a gene: 18. CDR1 SNHLY and CDR2 FYNNEI come from the germline V gene. The CDR3 reads CASRTSRRAGIMTDTQYF. CDR3 bases: TGTGCCAGCAGGACCAGCAGAAGAGCGGGGATAATGACAGATACGCAGTATTTT.

The chain recombines TRBV30 with TRBJ2-1, with 7 positions matching TRBD1. The CDR3 totals 18 residues. CDR1 is GTSNPN and CDR2 is SVGIG in the germline V gene (reference sequence). The V segment lost 4 bases and the J segment 8 bases; nucleotides outside the gene matches: 23. CDR3 nucleotide sequence: TGTGCCTGGAACTTGCGGTTACAAGACAGGGATTTTGCTTATGAGCAGTTCTTC. This codes for CAWNLRLQDRDFAYEQFF.

The chain has TRBV13 and TRBJ2-7, with D perhaps TRBD2 (5 bases). The V end was cut by 0 bases, the J end by 3 bases, with 6 bases between. The CDR3 runs to 13 residues. Germline loops: CDR1 PRHDT, CDR2 FYEKMQ (reference sequence). CDR3 amino acids: CASSLGRDYEQYF. The CDR3 DNA sequence: TGTGCCAGCAGCTTAGGACGGGACTACGAGCAGTACTTC.

The rearrangement links TRBV5-1 to TRBJ1-1; no clear D gene. The germline V gene encodes CDR1 SGHRS and CDR2 YFSETQ. The CDR3 has 14 residues. Trimming pared 0 bases from V and 6 bases from J, leaving 12 bases between. The CDR3 sequence: CASSLGAAGSEAFF. DNA for the CDR3: TGCGCCAGCAGCTTGGGCGCGGCTGGGTCTGAAGCTTTCTTT. Combining the CDR3 with reference TRBV5-1 and TRBJ1-1 gives the whole variable domain KAGVTQTPRYLIKTRGQQVTLSCSPISGHRSVSWYQQTPGQGLQFLFEYFSETQRNKGNFPGRFSGRQFSNSRSEMNVSTLELGDSALYLCASSLGAAGSEAFFGQGTRLTVV.